This T cell receptor (beta chain) was profiled in a study of T cell responses to AZD1222 COVID-19 vaccine. Findings of the study overall: Reportedly, nearly half the spike-specific TCRs target unmutated variant regions.

TCRdb's copy holds only in-frame clones and misses some; the assay was immunoSEQ multiplex PCR. The data contain 150,000 to 200,000 clones, around 87% of them singletons. The CDR3 is made up of 14 amino acids. This clone was found a few times. The antigen is unknown. This receptor was identified in an adult who received the AZD1222 COVID-19 vaccine. The rearrangement uses TRBV21-1 and TRBJ1-2. TRBV21-1 is an annotated pseudogene. The sample was peripheral blood, taken 28 days after the second AZD1222 dose. CDR3 nucleotide sequence: TGTGCCAGCAGCAAAGTCCCGTATAACTATGGCTACACCTTC. Encoded protein: CASSKVPYNYGYTF.